This TCR beta chain was sequenced during a study of T-cell memory formation after mild COVID-19. The CDR3 consists of 15 residues. V was clipped by 0 bases and J by 7 bases, with 16 bases between them. Per germline, CDR1 SGHKS and CDR2 YYEKEE (reference sequence). This clonotype was seen a few times. Its specificity is unknown. TCR alpha and TCR beta cDNA libraries carrying sample barcodes and UMIs came from 5'RACE with constant-segment primers. TCRdb passed the 5' RACE reads through MiXCR, listing each CDR3 protein once. The sample includes more than 300,000 distinct CDR3 sequences, 12% to 15% of them seen just once. Study-level points and caveats: Memory from before infection featured some responding clones, which suggests cross-reactive memory joined. Among clones contracting day 15 to 85, CD4/CD8 was balanced, whereas later expanders leaned CD4+.

This clonotype was obtained from a man younger than 35 who had mild COVID-19 (a few samples of this study predate the infection). Cell type and time point are not known. The chain has TRBV5-5 and TRBJ1-2, with a weak D call TRBD1 (6 bases). The specimen sequenced was PBMCs or a T cell subset sorted from them (not recorded which). In nucleotides, the CDR3 is TGTGCCAGCAGCTTGGCTCCCGTGGGGGGGGCTGGCTACACCTTC. Protein sequence: CASSLAPVGGAGYTF.